These 5 T cell receptor beta chains originate from one sample sequenced in a study of OX40 agonist ivuxolimab in advanced cancers. Repertoires were generated with immunoSEQ multiplex PCR, while TCRdb's copy carries only in-frame clones and drops some. The table lists about 58,000 clones, over 80% of them singletons. This sample comprised CD4+ or CD8+ T cells sorted from blood, obtained in a trial of the OX40 agonist ivuxolimab. These receptors came from an adult with an advanced solid tumor such as melanoma, head and neck, liver or kidney cancer.

This clone was found once. CDR3 nucleotides: TGTGCCAGCAGCGTGGAGGACTGGCGCACAGATACGCAGTATTTT. Translation gives CASSVEDWRTDTQYF. This chain joins TRBV9 and TRBJ2-3, with D perhaps matching TRBD2 (5 bases). Looked up from germline, CDR1 is SGDLS and CDR2 is YYNGEE. Between the trimmed V and J ends, which lost 2 bases and 1 base, there was a span of 11 bases. The CDR3 is made up of 15 amino acids.

The genes are TRBV5-4 and TRBJ1-2; D call uncertain. Germline CDR1 reads SGHNT; CDR2 reads YYREEE (reference sequence). Trimming stripped 3 bases from V and 6 bases from J, with 15 bases between. This CDR3 spans 14 amino acids. CDR3 region: CASSSDRTTHGYTF. In DNA form, the CDR3 reads TGTGCCAGCAGCTCCGATCGGACGACGCATGGCTACACCTTC.

In the case of this clone: One junction end does not reproduce the germline sequence, and a read error may be involved. This rearrangement joins TRBV6-6 to TRBJ1-2, with D hard to call. CDR3 length: 13 residues. Germline CDR1 reads MNHNY; CDR2 reads SVGAGI (reference sequence). CDR3 in DNA: TGTGCCAGCCACCAAGGCGATAACTATGGCTGCACCTTC. This translates into CASHQGDNYGCTF.

This clone turned up a few times. V is TRBV6-1 and J is TRBJ1-5, with 7 bases fitting TRBD1. After removal of 5 bases from V and 7 bases from J, the junction contained 11 bases not matched to a gene. This CDR3 is 15 amino acids long. Germline values: CDR1 MNHNS, CDR2 SASEGT. In DNA form, the CDR3 reads TGTGCCAGCAGTCTCCGGGACAGTCGGGTCCAGCCCCAGCATTTT. This gives the protein CASSLRDSRVQPQHF.

This chain joins TRBV5-1 and TRBJ2-5; the D is unclear. V dropped 4 bases and J dropped 1 base, with 11 bases sitting between them. The V gene's germline CDR1 is SGHRS and CDR2 YFSETQ. There are 14 residues in the CDR3. The chain's CDR3 is CASSGWTVQETQYF. The CDR3 nucleotides are TGCGCCAGCAGCGGATGGACGGTCCAAGAGACCCAGTACTTC.